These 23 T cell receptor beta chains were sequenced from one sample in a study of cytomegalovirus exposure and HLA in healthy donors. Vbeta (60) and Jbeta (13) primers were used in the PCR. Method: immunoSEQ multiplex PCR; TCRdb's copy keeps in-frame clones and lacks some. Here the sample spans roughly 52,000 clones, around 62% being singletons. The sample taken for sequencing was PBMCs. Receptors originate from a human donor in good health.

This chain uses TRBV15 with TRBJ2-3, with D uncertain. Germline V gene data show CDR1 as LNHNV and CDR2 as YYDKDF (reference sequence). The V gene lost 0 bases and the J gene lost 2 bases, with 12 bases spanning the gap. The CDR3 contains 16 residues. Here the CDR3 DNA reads TGTGCCACCAGCAGAGATCGAGCAGGCCCCACAGATACGCAGTATTTT. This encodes CATSRDRAGPTDTQYF.

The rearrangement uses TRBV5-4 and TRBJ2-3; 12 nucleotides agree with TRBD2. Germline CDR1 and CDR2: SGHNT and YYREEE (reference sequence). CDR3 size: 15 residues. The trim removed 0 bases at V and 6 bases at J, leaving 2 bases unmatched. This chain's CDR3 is CASSLASGGVDTQYF. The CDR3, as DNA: TGTGCCAGCAGCTTGGCTAGCGGGGGGGTGGATACGCAGTATTTT.

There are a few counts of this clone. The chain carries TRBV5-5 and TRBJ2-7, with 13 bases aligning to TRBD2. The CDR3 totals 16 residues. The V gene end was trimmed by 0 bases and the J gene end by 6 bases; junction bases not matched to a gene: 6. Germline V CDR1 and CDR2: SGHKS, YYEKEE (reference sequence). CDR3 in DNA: TGTGCCAGCAGCTTGGCTCCCGGGACTAGCGGGGCCGAGCAGTACTTC. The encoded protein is CASSLAPGTSGAEQYF.

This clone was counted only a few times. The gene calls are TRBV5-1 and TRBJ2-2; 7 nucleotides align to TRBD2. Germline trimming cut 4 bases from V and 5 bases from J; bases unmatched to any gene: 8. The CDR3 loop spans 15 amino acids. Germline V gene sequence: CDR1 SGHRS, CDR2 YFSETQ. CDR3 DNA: TGCGCCAGCAGCCTCTCGACTAGCTATACCGGGGAGCTGTTTTTT. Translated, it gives CASSLSTSYTGELFF.

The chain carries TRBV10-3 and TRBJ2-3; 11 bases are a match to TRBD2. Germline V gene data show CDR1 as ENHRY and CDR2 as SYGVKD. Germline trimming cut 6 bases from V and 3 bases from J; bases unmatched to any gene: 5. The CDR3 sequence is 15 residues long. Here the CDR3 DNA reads TGTGCCATCAGCCCTAGCGGGGGGTGGACAGATACGCAGTATTTT. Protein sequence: CAISPSGGWTDTQYF.

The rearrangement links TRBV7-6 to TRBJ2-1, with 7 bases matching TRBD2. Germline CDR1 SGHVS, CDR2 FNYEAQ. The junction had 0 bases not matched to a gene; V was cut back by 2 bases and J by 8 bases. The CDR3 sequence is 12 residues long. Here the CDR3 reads CASSLRGDEQFF. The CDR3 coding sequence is TGTGCCAGCAGCTTACGGGGGGATGAGCAGTTCTTC. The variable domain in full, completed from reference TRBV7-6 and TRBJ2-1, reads GAGVSQSPRYKVTKRGQDVALRCDPISGHVSLYWYRQALGQGPEFLTYFNYEAQQDKSGLPNDRFSAERPEGSISTLTIQRTEQRDSAMYRCASSLRGDEQFFGPGTRLTVL.

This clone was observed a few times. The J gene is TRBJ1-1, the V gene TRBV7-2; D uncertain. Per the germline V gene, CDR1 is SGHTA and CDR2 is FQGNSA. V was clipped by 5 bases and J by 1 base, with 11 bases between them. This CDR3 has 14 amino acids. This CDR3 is CASSLGYKNTEAFF. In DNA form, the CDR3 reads TGTGCCAGCAGCCTAGGGTACAAGAACACTGAAGCTTTCTTT. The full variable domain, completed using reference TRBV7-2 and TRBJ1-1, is GAGVSQSPSNKVTEKGKDVELRCDPISGHTALYWYRQSLGQGLEFLIYFQGNSAPDKSGLPSDRFSAERTGGSVSTLTIQRTQQEDSAVYLCASSLGYKNTEAFFGQGTRLTVV.

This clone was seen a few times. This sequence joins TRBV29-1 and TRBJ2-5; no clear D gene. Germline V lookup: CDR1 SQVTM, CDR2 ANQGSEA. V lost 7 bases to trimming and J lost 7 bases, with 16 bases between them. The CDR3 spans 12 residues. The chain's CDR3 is CSGLLGVGTQYF. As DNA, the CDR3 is TGCAGCGGCCTATTAGGAGTCGGGACCCAGTACTTC.

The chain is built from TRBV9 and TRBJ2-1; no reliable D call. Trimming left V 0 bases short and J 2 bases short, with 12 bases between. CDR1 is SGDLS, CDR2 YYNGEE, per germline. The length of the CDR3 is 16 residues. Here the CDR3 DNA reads TGTGCCAGCAGCGTAGACTCGTACAGTACCTACAATGAGCAGTTCTTC. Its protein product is CASSVDSYSTYNEQFF.

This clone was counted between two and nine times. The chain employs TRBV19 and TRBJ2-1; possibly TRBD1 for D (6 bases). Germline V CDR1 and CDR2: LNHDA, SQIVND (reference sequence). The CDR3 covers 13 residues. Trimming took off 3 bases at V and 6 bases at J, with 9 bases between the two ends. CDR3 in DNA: TGTGCCAGTAGTATGCGGACAGCCAATGAGCAGTTCTTC. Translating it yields CASSMRTANEQFF.

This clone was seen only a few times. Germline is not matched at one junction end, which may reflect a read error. CDR3 loop: CASSLGTGANEKLFF. The CDR3 coding sequence is TGTGCTAGCAGCCTAGGGACAGGGGCAAATGAAAAACTGTTTTTT. The chain combines TRBV7-7 with TRBJ1-4, with 10 nucleotides matching TRBD1. Germline assignment: CDR1 SSHAT and CDR2 FNYEAQ (reference sequence). This CDR3 has 15 residues. The full variable domain, its missing parts supplied by reference TRBV7-7 and TRBJ1-4, is GAGVSQSPRYKVTKRGQDVTLRCDPISSHATLYWYQQALGQGPEFLTYFNYEAQPDKSGLPSDRFSAERPEGSISTLTIQRTEQRDSAMYRCASSLGTGANEKLFFGSGTQLSVL.

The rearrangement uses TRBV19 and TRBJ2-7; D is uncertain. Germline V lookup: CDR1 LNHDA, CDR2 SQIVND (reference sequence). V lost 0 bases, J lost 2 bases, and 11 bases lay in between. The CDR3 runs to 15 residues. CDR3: CASSIDLSPPYEQYF. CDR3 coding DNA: TGTGCCAGTAGTATAGATCTTTCCCCCCCCTACGAGCAGTACTTC. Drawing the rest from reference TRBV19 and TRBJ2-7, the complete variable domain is DGGITQSPKYLFRKEGQNVTLSCEQNLNHDAMYWYRQDPGQGLRLIYYSQIVNDFQKGDIAEGYSVSREKKESFPLTVTSAQKNPTAFYLCASSIDLSPPYEQYFGPGTRLTVT.

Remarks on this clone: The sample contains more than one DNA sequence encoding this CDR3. CDR3 bases: TGTGCCAGCAGGGGACAAGGGTCTTATCAGCCCCAGCATTTT. Translating it yields CASRGQGSYQPQHF. V and J are TRBV6-6 and TRBJ1-5, with a weak D call TRBD1 (6 bases). There are 14 residues in the CDR3. Germline V gives CDR1 MNHNY, CDR2 SVGAGI (reference sequence). V lost 6 bases and J 5 bases, leaving 14 bases between the germline ends.

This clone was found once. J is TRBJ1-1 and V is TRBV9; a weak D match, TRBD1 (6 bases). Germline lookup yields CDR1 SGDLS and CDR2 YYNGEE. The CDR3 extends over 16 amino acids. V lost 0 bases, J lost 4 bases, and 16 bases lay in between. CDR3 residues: CASSVAREGGSTEAFF. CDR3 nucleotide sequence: TGTGCCAGCAGCGTAGCCCGCGAGGGGGGGAGCACTGAAGCTTTCTTT.

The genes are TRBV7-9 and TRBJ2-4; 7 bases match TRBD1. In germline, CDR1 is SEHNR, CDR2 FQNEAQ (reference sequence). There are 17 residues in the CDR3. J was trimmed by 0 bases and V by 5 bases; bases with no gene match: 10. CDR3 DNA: TGTGCCAGCAGCCGCCCGGGACAGCCACTAGCCAAAAACATTCAGTACTTC. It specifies CASSRPGQPLAKNIQYF.

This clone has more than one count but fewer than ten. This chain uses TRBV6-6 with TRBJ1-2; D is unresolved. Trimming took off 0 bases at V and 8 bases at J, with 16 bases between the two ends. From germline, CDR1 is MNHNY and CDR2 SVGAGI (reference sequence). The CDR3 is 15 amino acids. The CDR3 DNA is TGTGCCAGCAGTTACTCCCCCGAGGACTTAGAGGGCTACACCTTC. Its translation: CASSYSPEDLEGYTF.

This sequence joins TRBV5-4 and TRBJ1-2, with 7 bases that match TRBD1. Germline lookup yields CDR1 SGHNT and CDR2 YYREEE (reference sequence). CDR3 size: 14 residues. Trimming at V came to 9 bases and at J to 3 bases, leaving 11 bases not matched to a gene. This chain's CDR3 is CATTGQGGDYGYTF. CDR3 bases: TGTGCCACCACTGGCCAAGGGGGCGACTATGGCTACACCTTC. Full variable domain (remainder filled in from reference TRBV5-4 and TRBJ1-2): ETGVTQSPTHLIKTRGQQVTLRCSSQSGHNTVSWYQQALGQGPQFIFQYYREEENGRGNFPPRFSGLQFPNYSSELNVNALELDDSALYLCATTGQGGDYGYTFGSGTRLTVV.

The CDR3 spells CASSPGQVEQYF. The CDR3 DNA reads as TGTGCCAGCAGCCCGGGACAGGTCGAGCAGTACTTC. The J gene is TRBJ2-7, the V gene TRBV5-6; 8 bases line up with TRBD1. Germline trimming cut 4 bases from V and 6 bases from J; bases unmatched to any gene: 3. The CDR3 sequence is 12 residues long. Germline assignment: CDR1 SGHDT and CDR2 YYEEEE.

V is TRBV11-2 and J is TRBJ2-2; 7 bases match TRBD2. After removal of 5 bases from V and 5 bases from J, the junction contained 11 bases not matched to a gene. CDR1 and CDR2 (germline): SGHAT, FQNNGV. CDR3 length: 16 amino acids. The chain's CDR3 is CASSLNGLEGTGELFF. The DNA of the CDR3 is TGTGCCAGCAGCCTAAATGGACTAGAGGGGACCGGGGAGCTGTTTTTT.

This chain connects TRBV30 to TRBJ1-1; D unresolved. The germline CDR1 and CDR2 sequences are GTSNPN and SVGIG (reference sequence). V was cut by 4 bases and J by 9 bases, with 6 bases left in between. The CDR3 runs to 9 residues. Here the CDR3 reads CAWTHKAFF. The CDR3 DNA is TGTGCCTGGACCCACAAAGCTTTCTTT. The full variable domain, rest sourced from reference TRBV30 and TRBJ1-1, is SQTIHQWPATLVQPVGSPLSLECTVEGTSNPNLYWYRQAAGRGLQLLFYSVGIGQISSEVPQNLSASRPQDRQFILSSKKLLLSDSGFYLCAWTHKAFFGQGTRLTVV.

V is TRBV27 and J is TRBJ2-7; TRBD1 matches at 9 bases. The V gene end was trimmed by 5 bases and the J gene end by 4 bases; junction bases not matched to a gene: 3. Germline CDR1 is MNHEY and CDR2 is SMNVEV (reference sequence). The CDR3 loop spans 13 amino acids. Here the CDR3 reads CASSLGTGYEQYF. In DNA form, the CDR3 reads TGTGCCAGCAGTCTGGGGACAGGGTACGAGCAGTACTTC.

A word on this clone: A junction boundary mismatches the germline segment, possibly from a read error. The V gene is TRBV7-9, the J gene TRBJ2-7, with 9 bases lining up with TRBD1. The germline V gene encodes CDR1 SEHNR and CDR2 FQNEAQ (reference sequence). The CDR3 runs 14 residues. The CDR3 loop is CSSSVPGQGGEQYF. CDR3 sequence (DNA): TGTTCCAGCAGCGTACCGGGACAGGGTGGCGAGCAGTACTTC.

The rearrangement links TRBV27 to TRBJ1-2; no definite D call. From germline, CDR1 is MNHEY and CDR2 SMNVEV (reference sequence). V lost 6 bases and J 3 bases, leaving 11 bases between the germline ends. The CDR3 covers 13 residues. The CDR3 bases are TGTGCCAGCAGAAGAGAGCTTGACTATGGCTACACCTTC. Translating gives CASRRELDYGYTF.